A selection of T cell receptor beta chains follows, all from one sample in a study of T cell responses to AZD1222 COVID-19 vaccine. Sequenced by immunoSEQ multiplex PCR; TCRdb stores in-frame clones only, minus some. The sample has some 150,000 clones; about nine tenths are singletons. The specimen was peripheral blood, collected on day 0 of AZD1222 vaccination. These TCRs come from an adult in good health. CDR3s include the opening cysteine and the closing phenylalanine or tryptophan. D genes are given only for firm matches. Part of the rows lack a size; the others show once, few, many or a class for expanded clones.

V gene	D gene	J gene	clone size	CDR3 protein	CDR3 DNA
TRBV2	NA	TRBJ2-3	NA	CATYPGAKTDTQYF	TGTGCCACCTACCCAGGGGCTAAAACAGATACGCAGTATTTT
TRBV5-4	NA	TRBJ1-2	NA	CASSLGGAGYGYTF	TGTGCCAGCAGCTTGGGGGGGGCCGGCTATGGCTACACCTTC
TRBV19	NA	TRBJ1-4	NA	CASSLFRDEKLFF	TGTGCCAGTAGTCTTTTCAGGGATGAAAAACTGTTTTTT
TRBV14	NA	TRBJ1-1	NA	CASSARANTEAFF	TGTGCCAGCAGCGCAAGGGCCAACACTGAAGCTTTCTTT
TRBV6-6	NA	TRBJ2-1	NA	CASSPASNEQFF	TGTGCCAGCAGCCCAGCAAGTAATGAGCAGTTCTTC
TRBV6-5	TRBD1	TRBJ2-7	NA	CASSLRGSYEQYF	TGTGCCAGCAGCCTCAGGGGGTCCTACGAGCAGTACTTC
TRBV5-4	TRBD1	TRBJ1-1	once	CASSQAGTANTEAFF	TGTGCCAGCAGCCAAGCCGGGACAGCTAACACTGAAGCTTTCTTT
TRBV28	TRBD2	TRBJ2-3	NA	CASSLLVSGRTPDTQYF	TGTGCCAGCAGTTTATTGGTTAGCGGGAGAACCCCAGATACGCAGTATTTT
TRBV11-2	NA	TRBJ2-4	NA	CASSLQGNIQYF	TGTGCCAGCAGTCTCCAGGGGAACATTCAGTACTTC
TRBV7-3	NA	TRBJ2-1	NA	CASSEAVSSYNEQFF	TGTGCCAGCAGCGAAGCGGTGAGCTCCTACAATGAGCAGTTCTTC
TRBV19	NA	TRBJ1-5	NA	CASSIRDSNQPQHF	TGTGCCAGTAGTATCAGAGATAGCAATCAGCCCCAGCATTTT
TRBV11-3	TRBD2	TRBJ2-1	NA	CASSSLAGGYNEQFF	TGTGCCAGCAGCTCACTAGCGGGAGGTTACAATGAGCAGTTCTTC
TRBV6-5	NA	TRBJ2-2	NA	CASSPLGQPTGELFF	TGTGCCAGCAGTCCCCTGGGACAACCCACCGGGGAGCTGTTTTTT
TRBV5-6	TRBD1	TRBJ1-4	NA	CASSGGTRDRGEKLFF	TGTGCCAGCAGCGGAGGGACCCGGGACAGAGGTGAAAAACTGTTTTTT
TRBV4-3	NA	TRBJ2-2	NA	CASSQDLWPGELFF	TGCGCCAGCAGCCAAGATCTTTGGCCCGGGGAGCTGTTTTTT
TRBV19	NA	TRBJ1-1	NA	CASRRTPTGLNTEAFF	TGTGCCAGTAGGAGAACCCCGACGGGCCTGAACACTGAAGCTTTCTTT
TRBV15	NA	TRBJ2-3	NA	CATHPKGGEDTQYF	TGTGCCACCCACCCTAAGGGGGGGGAAGATACGCAGTATTTT
TRBV18	NA	TRBJ1-2	NA	CASSPPIRNYGYTF	TGTGCCAGCTCACCACCAATACGGAACTATGGCTACACCTTC
TRBV6-4	TRBD1	TRBJ1-2	NA	CASSSSGTGEYGYTF	TGTGCCAGCAGCAGTTCCGGGACAGGGGAATATGGCTACACCTTC
TRBV6-5	NA	TRBJ1-5	NA	CASSPGQRNQPQHF	TGTGCCAGCAGCCCCGGACAGCGCAATCAGCCCCAGCATTTT
TRBV7-6	TRBD1	TRBJ1-4	NA	CASSRGTGGAEKLFF	TGTGCCAGCAGCCGCGGGACAGGGGGGGCTGAAAAACTGTTTTTT
TRBV3-1/TRBV3-2	NA	TRBJ2-1	once	CASSQRDGSYNEQFF	TGTGCCAGCAGCCAACGGGACGGGTCGTACAATGAGCAGTTCTTC
TRBV6-5	NA	TRBJ2-6	NA	CASSYSTDSGANVLTF	TGTGCCAGCAGTTACTCGACCGACTCTGGGGCCAACGTCCTGACTTTC
TRBV28	NA	TRBJ2-7	NA	CASSLPHGGKEYRLAYEQYF	TGTGCCAGCAGTTTACCCCACGGGGGCAAGGAGTATCGCCTCGCCTACGAGCAGTACTTC
TRBV6-6	TRBD2	TRBJ2-5	NA	CASSLGGGPTLTSQNF	TGTGCCAGCAGTTTGGGGGGGGGACCCACCTTAACTAGCCAGAACTTC
TRBV6-5	TRBD1	TRBJ1-2	once	CASRKDRAGYGYTF	TGTGCCAGCAGAAAGGACAGGGCGGGCTATGGCTACACCTTC
TRBV30	NA	TRBJ2-7	NA	CAWSEREQYF	TGTGCCTGGAGTGAACGCGAGCAGTACTTC
TRBV6-4	TRBD2	TRBJ2-3	NA	CASSVTSGTDTQYF	TGTGCCAGCAGTGTGACTAGCGGTACAGATACGCAGTATTTT
TRBV11-2	NA	TRBJ1-2	NA	CASSRGRGGSYGYTF	TGTGCCAGCAGCCGGGGCAGGGGCGGAAGCTATGGCTACACCTTC
TRBV3-1/TRBV3-2	NA	TRBJ2-2	NA	CASSKRGGQTGELFF	TGTGCCAGCAGCAAAAGAGGGGGGCAGACCGGGGAGCTGTTTTTT
TRBV9	NA	TRBJ1-1	NA	CASSPPPDTEAFF	TGTGCCAGCAGCCCTCCCCCTGACACTGAAGCTTTCTTT
TRBV6-4	NA	TRBJ2-3	once	CASSVSYGGQYF	TGTGCCAGCAGTGTCTCCTATGGTGGGCAGTATTTT
TRBV19	TRBD1	TRBJ1-1	NA	CASIRQGVKEAFF	TGTGCCAGTATACGGCAGGGGGTGAAGGAAGCTTTCTTT
TRBV11-3	TRBD1	TRBJ2-2	NA	CASSLDWTGTTGELFF	TGTGCCAGCAGCTTAGATTGGACAGGGACGACCGGGGAGCTGTTTTTT
TRBV19	TRBD1	TRBJ1-4	once	CASSMGQGGEKLFF	TGTGCCAGTAGTATGGGACAGGGCGGCGAAAAACTGTTTTTT
TRBV15	NA	TRBJ2-5	NA	CATSRGKSQETQYF	TGTGCCACCAGCAGGGGGAAGAGCCAAGAGACCCAGTACTTC
TRBV19	NA	TRBJ1-2	NA	CASSIDLGRDYGYTF	TGTGCCAGTAGTATAGATCTGGGGCGAGATTATGGCTACACCTTC
TRBV7-8	NA	TRBJ1-1	NA	CASSPGIQGFQAFF	TGTGCCAGCAGCCCGGGAATACAGGGTTTCCAAGCTTTCTTT
TRBV6-4	TRBD2	TRBJ2-1	NA	CASSDLAGGREQFF	TGTGCCAGCAGTGACCTAGCGGGAGGGAGGGAGCAGTTCTTC
TRBV5-1	TRBD1	TRBJ1-2	few	CASSLDRGSNYGYTF	TGCGCCAGCAGCTTGGACAGGGGGTCTAACTATGGCTACACCTTC
TRBV5-8	NA	TRBJ1-2	NA	CASSLGLPLYGYTF	TGTGCCAGCAGCTTGGGTCTGCCTCTCTATGGCTACACCTTC
TRBV6-6	NA	TRBJ2-7	NA	CASTFEGEQYF	TGTGCCAGCACCTTTGAAGGCGAGCAGTACTTC
TRBV4-3	NA	TRBJ1-5	NA	CASSQDPGALNQPQHF	TGCGCCAGCAGCCAGGACCCCGGGGCCCTCAATCAGCCCCAGCATTTT
TRBV28	NA	TRBJ2-5	once	CASSPGWRGQETQYF	TGTGCCAGCAGTCCCGGCTGGCGGGGACAAGAGACCCAGTACTTC
TRBV5-6	NA	TRBJ2-7	NA	CASSVGLLSYEQYF	TGTGCCAGCAGCGTGGGACTCCTTTCCTACGAGCAGTACTTC
TRBV6-1	TRBD2	TRBJ2-7	NA	CASSASTGGGSYEQYF	TGTGCCAGCAGTGCAAGCACCGGGGGGGGGTCCTACGAGCAGTACTTC